The 24 T cell receptor beta chains listed next were all sequenced from one sample in a study of monozygotic twins with inflammatory bowel disease. After re-calling the 5' RACE reads, TCRdb lists one entry per CDR3 protein, DNA absent. This sample's table has fewer than 450,000 distinct CDR3 sequences. The sample taken for sequencing was blood. These receptors were taken from a human donor with ulcerative colitis or Crohn's disease, or a healthy co-twin of an affected twin (not recorded which).

The chain is built from TRBV12-3 or TRBV12-4 and TRBJ2-7; without DNA, the TCRdb call of TRBD1 cannot be checked. The length of the CDR3 is 15 residues. This CDR3 reads CASSSSWDGLYEQYF.

This chain joins TRBV20-1 and TRBJ2-7; TCRdb lists TRBD2, though no DNA is available to test this call. The CDR3 contains 15 residues. Germline V lookup: CDR1 DFQATT, CDR2 SNEGSKA (reference sequence). The CDR3 spells CSARGGWLGAHEQYF.

The chain couples TRBV2 to TRBJ2-2; TCRdb's D call of TRBD1 is untestable without DNA. Germline lookup yields CDR1 SNHLY and CDR2 FYNNEI. The length of the CDR3 is 16 residues. This chain's CDR3 is CASSWDGIAYTGELFF.

CDR3 in amino acids: CASSPTESASYEQYF. The chain combines TRBV7-2 with TRBJ2-7; the TRBD2 assignment by TCRdb is unverifiable without DNA. The CDR3 is made up of 15 amino acids. Germline CDR1 SGHTA, CDR2 FQGNSA.

The chain links TRBV10-3 to TRBJ2-7. Germline-derived CDR1 and CDR2 are ENHRY and SYGVKD. The CDR3 totals 15 residues. The CDR3 protein is CAISESSADEYEQYF.

The rearrangement joins TRBV20-1 to TRBJ2-7; TCRdb's assignment of TRBD1 cannot be checked, as there is no DNA. CDR3 length: 14 residues. Germline V CDR1 and CDR2: DFQATT, SNEGSKA (reference sequence). The CDR3 is CSVPRVNEAYEQYF.

The rearrangement joins TRBV5-6 to TRBJ2-6. Germline V CDR1 and CDR2: SGHDT, YYEEEE. The CDR3 extends over 13 amino acids. CDR3 sequence: CASTTGGANVLTF. Filled out from reference TRBV5-6 and TRBJ2-6, the complete variable domain reads DAGVTQSPTHLIKTRGQQVTLRCSPKSGHDTVSWYQQALGQGPQFIFQYYEEEERQRGNFPDRFSGHQFPNYSSELNVNALLLGDSALYLCASTTGGANVLTFGAGSRLTVL.

The rearrangement joins TRBV20-1 to TRBJ2-5; the TCRdb call, TRBD1, lacks DNA for checking. The CDR3 is made up of 14 amino acids. Per the germline V gene, CDR1 is DFQATT and CDR2 is SNEGSKA (reference sequence). CDR3 loop: CSARPRAGQETQYF.

The chain is built from TRBV5-6 and TRBJ1-5. CDR1 and CDR2 from the germline V gene are SGHDT and YYEEEE. The CDR3 has 14 residues. Here the CDR3 reads CASSLARRDQPQHF.

The chain joins TRBV6-5 to TRBJ1-2; as DNA is missing, the TRBD1 call by TCRdb cannot be tested. CDR3 length: 15 amino acids. Germline CDR1 is MNHEY and CDR2 is SVGAGI. The CDR3 sequence: CASSYQGRKNYGYTF.

V and J are TRBV6-5 and TRBJ2-3. The V gene's germline CDR1 is MNHEY and CDR2 SVGAGI. CDR3 size: 13 residues. CDR3 in amino acids: CASSHGNTDTQYF.

V and J are TRBV4-2 and TRBJ1-2. Per germline, CDR1 LGHNA and CDR2 YNFKEQ. The length of the CDR3 is 15 residues. The CDR3 sequence is CASSQASSANYGYTF.

The rearrangement uses TRBV20-1 and TRBJ1-2; TCRdb designates TRBD1, a call that cannot be tested without DNA. Looked up from germline, CDR1 is DFQATT and CDR2 is SNEGSKA (reference sequence). The CDR3 runs to 15 residues. The CDR3 region is CSARNPRDREYGYTF.

The V and J genes are TRBV12-3 or TRBV12-4 and TRBJ1-2. The CDR3 covers 13 residues. CDR3 amino acids: CANSLQVSYGYTF.

This rearrangement joins TRBV5-5 to TRBJ2-7; TCRdb returns TRBD2, unconfirmable since there is no DNA. Germline CDR1 reads SGHKS; CDR2 reads YYEKEE (reference sequence). The CDR3 spans 15 residues. CDR3 in amino acids: CASSFPEKGDYEQYF.

This chain connects TRBV12-3 or TRBV12-4 to TRBJ1-1; TCRdb's D call of TRBD1 is untestable without DNA. The CDR3 totals 15 residues. CDR3 residues: CASSSYRSGNTEAFF.

The J gene is TRBJ2-1, the V gene TRBV7-2; no DNA is available, so the TRBD2 call from TCRdb remains unchecked. Germline CDR1 and CDR2: SGHTA and FQGNSA. This CDR3 is built from 16 residues. The CDR3 spells CASSYTGTSGYNEQFF.

V is TRBV20-1 and J is TRBJ2-3. CDR3 length equals 16 residues. From germline, CDR1 is DFQATT and CDR2 SNEGSKA (reference sequence). CDR3 in amino acids: CSASPTIEFGTDTQYF.

The chain combines TRBV7-9 with TRBJ2-3; TCRdb's D call, TRBD1, is unchecked because there is no DNA. Germline assignment: CDR1 SEHNR and CDR2 FQNEAQ (reference sequence). This CDR3 is 17 amino acids long. The CDR3 here is CASSKRQGPTSTDTQYF.

The rearrangement joins TRBV18 to TRBJ1-6; the D gene TCRdb calls, TRBD1, cannot be checked with no DNA. The germline V gene encodes CDR1 KGHSH and CDR2 LQKENI. The CDR3 length is 14 residues. The CDR3 protein is CASSAGGDNSPLHF. Drawing the rest from reference TRBV18 and TRBJ1-6, the complete variable domain is NAGVMQNPRHLVRRRGQEARLRCSPMKGHSHVYWYRQLPEEGLKFMVYLQKENIIDESGMPKERFSAEFPKEGPSILRIQQVVRGDSAAYFCASSAGGDNSPLHFGNGTRLTVT.

V and J are TRBV7-8 and TRBJ2-1; TCRdb proposes TRBD2, but this gene call is untestable without DNA. CDR1 and CDR2 (germline): SGHVS, FQNEAQ. CDR3 length: 17 residues. CDR3 region: CASSLGGTSIFLNEQFF.

V is TRBV7-2 and J is TRBJ2-2; the D call from TCRdb, TRBD1, cannot be confirmed without DNA. The germline gives CDR1 SGHTA, CDR2 FQGNSA. The CDR3 contains 15 residues. Here the CDR3 reads CASSFGRGRGGELFF. Full variable domain (outside the CDR3, taken from reference TRBV7-2 and TRBJ2-2): GAGVSQSPSNKVTEKGKDVELRCDPISGHTALYWYRQSLGQGLEFLIYFQGNSAPDKSGLPSDRFSAERTGGSVSTLTIQRTQQEDSAVYLCASSFGRGRGGELFFGEGSRLTVL.

The chain recombines TRBV30 with TRBJ1-5; TCRdb's D call, TRBD1, is unchecked because there is no DNA. CDR3 length: 14 amino acids. CDR1 is GTSNPN and CDR2 is SVGIG in the germline V gene (reference sequence). CDR3 sequence reads: CAWSGRGGNQPQHF.

The chain employs TRBV9 and TRBJ2-5; there is no DNA to check the TCRdb D call of TRBD1. The germline CDR1 and CDR2 sequences are SGDLS and YYNGEE. The CDR3 is 14 amino acids. CDR3 amino acids: CASNENPGWETQYF.